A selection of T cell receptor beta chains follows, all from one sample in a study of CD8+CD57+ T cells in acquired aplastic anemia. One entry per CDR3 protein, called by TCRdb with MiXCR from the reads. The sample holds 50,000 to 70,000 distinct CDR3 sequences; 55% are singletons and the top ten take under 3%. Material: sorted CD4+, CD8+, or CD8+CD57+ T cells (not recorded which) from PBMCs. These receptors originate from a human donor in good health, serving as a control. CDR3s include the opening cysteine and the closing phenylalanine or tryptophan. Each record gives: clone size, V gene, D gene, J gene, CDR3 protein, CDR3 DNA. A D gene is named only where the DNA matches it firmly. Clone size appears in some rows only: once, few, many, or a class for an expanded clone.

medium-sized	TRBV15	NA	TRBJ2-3	CATSRGTRTDTQYF	TGTGCCACCAGCAGAGGGACTCGGACAGATACGCAGTATTTT
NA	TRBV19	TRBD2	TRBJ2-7	CASSRAGGGGEQYF	TGTGCCAGTAGTCGTGCGGGAGGGGGCGGGGAGCAGTACTTC
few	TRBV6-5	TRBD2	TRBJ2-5	CASSYGAGGGETQYF	TGTGCCAGCAGTTACGGGGCGGGAGGAGGCGAGACCCAGTACTTC
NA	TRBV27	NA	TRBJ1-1	CASTPRGSNTEAFF	TGTGCCAGCACCCCCCGAGGGTCGAACACTGAAGCTTTCTTT
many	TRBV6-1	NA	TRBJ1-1	CASSLRVNTEAFF	TGTGCCAGCAGTCTGCGGGTGAACACTGAAGCTTTCTTT
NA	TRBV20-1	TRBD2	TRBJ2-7	CSARVAGEDEQYF	TGCAGTGCTAGAGTAGCGGGAGAAGACGAGCAGTACTTC
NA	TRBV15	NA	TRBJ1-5	CATSREGRWDQPQHF	TGTGCCACCAGCAGAGAGGGAAGGTGGGATCAGCCCCAGCATTTT
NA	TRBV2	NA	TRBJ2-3	CASSFRGATDTQYF	TGTGCCAGCAGTTTTCGGGGGGCAACAGATACGCAGTATTTT
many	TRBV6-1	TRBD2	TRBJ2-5	CASSVHSGRAQETQYF	TGTGCCAGCAGTGTACATAGCGGGAGGGCCCAAGAGACCCAGTACTTC
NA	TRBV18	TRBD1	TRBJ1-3	CASSPGQGVRNTIYF	TGTGCCAGCTCACCCGGACAGGGGGTACGAAACACCATATATTTT
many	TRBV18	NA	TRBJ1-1	CASSPSRDEAFF	TGTGCCAGCTCGCCCAGCAGGGATGAAGCTTTCTTT
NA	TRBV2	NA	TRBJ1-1	CASSDWGENTEAFF	TGTGCCAGCAGTGACTGGGGCGAAAACACTGAAGCTTTCTTT
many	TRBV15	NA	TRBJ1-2	CATSRDLGSELYGYTF	TGTGCCACCAGCAGAGATCTGGGCAGTGAACTCTATGGCTACACCTTC
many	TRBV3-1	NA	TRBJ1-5	CASSQDGINQPQHF	TGTGCCAGCAGCCAAGATGGAATAAATCAGCCCCAGCATTTT
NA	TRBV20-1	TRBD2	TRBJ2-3	CSALGLAGDQSDTQYF	TGCAGTGCTCTTGGACTAGCGGGAGATCAATCAGATACGCAGTATTTT
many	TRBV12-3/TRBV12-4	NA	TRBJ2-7	CASSPMAGAYEQYF	TGTGCCAGCAGTCCCATGGCAGGGGCCTACGAGCAGTACTTC
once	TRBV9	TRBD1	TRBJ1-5	CASSGAGGQPFDQPQHF	TGTGCCAGCAGCGGCGCTGGGGGACAGCCTTTCGATCAGCCCCAGCATTTT
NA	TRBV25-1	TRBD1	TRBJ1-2	CASSPRWVAGQTYGYTF	TGTGCCAGCAGCCCCCGCTGGGTAGCGGGACAGACCTATGGCTACACCTTC
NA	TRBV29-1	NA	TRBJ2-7	CSVRLPVGAEQYF	TGCAGCGTCCGCTTACCCGTCGGAGCCGAGCAGTACTTC
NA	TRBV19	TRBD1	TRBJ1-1	CASSIEQGTEAFF	TGTGCCAGTAGTATAGAACAGGGGACTGAAGCTTTCTTT
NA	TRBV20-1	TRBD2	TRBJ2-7	CSATAGLAGAYEQYF	TGCAGTGCGACCGCGGGACTAGCGGGGGCCTACGAGCAGTACTTC
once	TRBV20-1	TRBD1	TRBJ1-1	CSVLRDSNAEAFF	TGCAGTGTTCTCCGGGACAGTAACGCTGAAGCTTTCTTT
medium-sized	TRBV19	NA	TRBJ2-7	CASSINSDSYEQYF	TGTGCCAGTAGTATCAACTCCGACTCCTACGAGCAGTACTTC
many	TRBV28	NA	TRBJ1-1	CASRLIRVPNEAFF	TGTGCCAGCAGGCTCATCAGGGTGCCCAATGAAGCTTTCTTT
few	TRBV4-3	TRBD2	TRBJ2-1	CASSHETGGRYNEQFF	TGCGCCAGCAGCCATGAGACGGGGGGACGCTACAATGAGCAGTTCTTC
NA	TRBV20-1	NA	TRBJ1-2	CSAAGWWDGYGYTF	TGCAGTGCGGCCGGGTGGTGGGATGGATATGGCTACACCTTC
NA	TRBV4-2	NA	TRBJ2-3	CASSQGGTSTDTQYF	TGTGCCAGCAGCCAAGGGGGCACTAGCACAGATACGCAGTATTTT
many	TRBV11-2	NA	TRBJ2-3	CASSYNTDTQYF	TGTGCCAGCAGTTATAACACAGATACGCAGTATTTT
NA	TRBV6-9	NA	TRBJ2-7	CASSYSEQYF	TGTGCCAGCAGTTATAGCGAGCAGTACTTC
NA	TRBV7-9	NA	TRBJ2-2	CASSLGGANTGELFF	TGTGCCAGCAGTTTGGGCGGAGCGAACACCGGGGAGCTGTTTTTT
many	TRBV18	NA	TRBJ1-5	CASSPGLSNQPQHF	TGTGCCAGCTCACCGGGACTTAGCAATCAGCCCCAGCATTTT
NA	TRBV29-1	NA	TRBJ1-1	CSATTGSPTEAFF	TGCAGCGCAACAACGGGGAGTCCCACTGAAGCTTTCTTT
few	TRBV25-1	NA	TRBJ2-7	CASSDSLNYEQYF	TGTGCCAGCTCGGATAGCCTAAACTACGAGCAGTACTTC
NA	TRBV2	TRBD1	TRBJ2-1	CASSTGVEQFF	TGTGCCAGCAGTACAGGGGTAGAGCAGTTCTTC
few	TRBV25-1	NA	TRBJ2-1	CASSEYQGVNYNEQFF	TGTGCCAGCAGTGAATATCAAGGGGTCAACTACAATGAGCAGTTCTTC
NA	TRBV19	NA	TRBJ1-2	CASSITYDSYPGYGYTF	TGTGCCAGTAGTATAACATATGACTCCTACCCGGGCTATGGCTACACCTTC
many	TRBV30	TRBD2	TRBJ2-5	CAWSPPGLAGETQYF	TGTGCCTGGAGTCCCCCGGGACTAGCGGGAGAGACCCAGTACTTC
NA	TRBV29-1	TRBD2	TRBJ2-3	CSVNLAGLGQYF	TGCAGCGTGAATCTAGCGGGCCTAGGGCAGTATTTT
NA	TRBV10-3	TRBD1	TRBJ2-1	CASSSSTGGGNEQFF	TGTGCCAGCAGCTCCTCGACAGGGGGCGGGAATGAGCAGTTCTTC
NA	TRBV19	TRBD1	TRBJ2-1	CASSLGQDDEQFF	TGTGCCAGTAGTCTCGGACAGGATGATGAGCAGTTCTTC
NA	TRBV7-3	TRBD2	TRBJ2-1	CASSTSSGRFDEQFF	TGTGCCAGCAGCACCTCTAGCGGGAGATTTGATGAGCAGTTCTTC
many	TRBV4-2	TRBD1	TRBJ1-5	CASTPEGAGGNQPQHF	TGTGCCAGCACCCCAGAGGGGGCGGGAGGCAATCAGCCCCAGCATTTT
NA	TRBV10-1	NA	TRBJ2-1	CASSEKDSSYNEQFF	TGCGCCAGCAGCGAGAAAGACAGCTCCTACAATGAGCAGTTCTTC
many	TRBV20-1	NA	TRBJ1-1	CSARDPGTGKNTEAFF	TGCAGTGCTAGAGATCCAGGGACTGGGAAAAACACTGAAGCTTTCTTT
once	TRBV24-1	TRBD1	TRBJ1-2	CATSDAGTGGIGGYTF	TGTGCCACCAGTGATGCCGGGACAGGGGGGATAGGCGGCTACACCTTC
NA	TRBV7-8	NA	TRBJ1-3	CASSSFSWGREGNAIYF	TGTGCCAGCAGCTCCTTCTCTTGGGGGCGCGAAGGAAACGCCATATATTTT
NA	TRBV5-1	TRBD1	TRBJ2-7	CASSFWGTGDEQYF	TGCGCCAGCAGCTTCTGGGGGACAGGGGACGAGCAGTACTTC